These 17 T cell receptor beta chains originate from one sample sequenced in a study of blood T cell repertoires in COVID-19. Clones were read by immunoSEQ multiplex PCR, and TCRdb kept only the in-frame ones, dropping some. This sample has about 25,000 clones; 80% to 90% occur once, and the top ten carry approximately 8.3%. Sequencing was done on a sample of peripheral blood. Every receptor here comes from a man aged 50 or older with active COVID-19.

The chain uses TRBV27 and TRBJ1-3; maybe TRBD1 (5 bases). The V end was cut by 2 bases, the J end by 1 base, with 6 bases between. The germline V gene encodes CDR1 MNHEY and CDR2 SMNVEV (reference sequence). The CDR3 extends over 14 amino acids. This CDR3 reads CASSLTGSGNTIYF. In DNA form, the CDR3 reads TGTGCCAGCAGTTTAACAGGTTCTGGAAACACCATATATTTT.

V and J are TRBV5-6 and TRBJ2-1; 7 nucleotides agree with TRBD1. Germline V gives CDR1 SGHDT, CDR2 YYEEEE. There are 12 residues in the CDR3. V shed 4 bases, J shed 9 bases, and the junction held 4 bases outside the gene matches. CDR3 DNA sequence: TGTGCCAGCAGCCACGGACAGGTTGAGCAGTTCTTC. Protein product: CASSHGQVEQFF.

This chain uses TRBV18 with TRBJ2-1, with 11 bases identical to TRBD2. Germline V gene sequence: CDR1 KGHSH, CDR2 LQKENI. This CDR3 spans 16 amino acids. J gave up 7 bases and V 8 bases, and 13 bases lay outside the gene matches. The CDR3 is CASTTGLAAFFNEQFF. In nucleotides, the CDR3 is TGTGCCAGCACAACGGGACTAGCGGCCTTTTTTAATGAGCAGTTCTTC.

This chain connects TRBV9 to TRBJ1-1, with a weak D call TRBD1 (5 bases). Germline values: CDR1 SGDLS, CDR2 YYNGEE. Trimming took 0 bases from V and 1 from J, leaving 10 bases between them. The CDR3 contains 15 residues. CDR3 amino acids: CASSVEGRRNTEAFF. The CDR3 region has the DNA TGTGCCAGCAGCGTAGAGGGGCGCAGGAACACTGAAGCTTTCTTT. Combining the CDR3 with reference TRBV9 and TRBJ1-1 gives the whole variable domain DSGVTQTPKHLITATGQRVTLRCSPRSGDLSVYWYQQSLDQGLQFLIQYYNGEERAKGNILERFSAQQFPDLHSELNLSSLELGDSALYFCASSVEGRRNTEAFFGQGTRLTVV.

On this clone itself: Because the CDR3's place on the DNA is in doubt, the DNA is left out and the CDR3 is given as listed by TCRdb. This sequence joins TRBV6-5 and TRBJ2-7; TRBD1 is the table's D call and was not checked against the DNA. Counting both end residues, the CDR3 totals 12 amino acids. The germline V gene encodes CDR1 MNHEY and CDR2 SVGAGI. The CDR3: CASSLWTSEQYV.

The chain recombines TRBV4-3 with TRBJ2-2; D gene ambiguous. The CDR3 sequence is 14 residues long. V lost 3 bases and J lost 5, with 10 bases in between. The germline CDR1 and CDR2 sequences are LGHNA and YSLEER. CDR3 nucleotides: TGCGCCAGCAGCCAGGCTAGTGGTACCGGGGAGCTGTTTTTT. As protein: CASSQASGTGELFF.

The rearrangement links TRBV19 to TRBJ2-3, with D possibly TRBD2 on 6 matching bases. The CDR3 is 13 amino acids. Deletions cut 5 bases from V and 3 bases from J, with 9 bases between. Germline values: CDR1 LNHDA, CDR2 SQIVND (reference sequence). CDR3 coding DNA: TGTGCCAGTAGTCGGGGGTTAACAGATACGCAGTATTTT. Its protein product is CASSRGLTDTQYF.

This chain uses TRBV29-1 with TRBJ1-1, with D possibly matching TRBD1 (6 bases). V lost 2 bases and J 11 bases, leaving 15 bases between the germline ends. This CDR3 region has 12 residues. CDR1 is SQVTM, CDR2 ANQGSEA, per germline. CDR3 in DNA: TGCAGCGTTGAATTGGACAGCCAGGAGGCTTTCTTT. As protein: CSVELDSQEAFF.

The gene calls are TRBV4-3 and TRBJ2-4; the D gene is possibly TRBD2 (5 bases). CDR1 LGHNA and CDR2 YSLEER come from the germline V gene. The CDR3 is 14 residues long. V shed 0 bases and J shed 4 bases, with 7 bases lying between them. In DNA form, the CDR3 reads TGCGCCAGCAGCCAAGATAGGACTAAAAACATTCAGTACTTC. The encoded protein is CASSQDRTKNIQYF.

The chain couples TRBV7-6 to TRBJ2-7, with 7 positions matching TRBD2. CDR1 and CDR2 from the germline V gene are SGHVS and FNYEAQ. The CDR3 has 16 amino acids. V dropped 5 bases and J dropped 1; count of bases not matched to a gene: 11. The CDR3 spells CASSPGGAGLSYEQYF. In DNA, the CDR3 is TGTGCCAGCAGCCCGGGTGGAGCGGGACTTTCCTACGAGCAGTACTTC.

The chain has TRBV24-1 and TRBJ2-3; a possible D gene is TRBD2 (6 bases). The V gene lost 12 bases and the J gene lost 2 bases, with 11 bases spanning the gap. From germline, CDR1 is KGHDR and CDR2 SFDVKD. The CDR3 has 12 amino acids. CDR3 loop: CAAAGNTDTQYF. In nucleotides, the CDR3 is TGTGCCGCGGCGGGAAACACAGATACGCAGTATTTT.

The rearrangement links TRBV5-1 to TRBJ1-6; D remains ambiguous. Trimming pared 2 bases from V and 6 bases from J, leaving 12 bases between. The CDR3 covers 15 residues. Germline assignment: CDR1 SGHRS and CDR2 YFSETQ. This CDR3 reads CASSFAEPGNSPLHF. CDR3 nucleotides: TGCGCCAGCAGCTTTGCCGAGCCGGGTAATTCACCCCTCCACTTT.

The V call is TRBV20-1, the J call TRBJ1-2, with no clear D. Germline values: CDR1 DFQATT, CDR2 SNEGSKA (reference sequence). The V end lost 6 bases, the J end lost 8 bases, and 13 bases lay between the germline ends. This CDR3 is built from 11 residues. CDR3 DNA: TGCAGTGCCCCCGTACCGGGGGGCTACACCTTC. This encodes CSAPVPGGYTF.

The chain links TRBV11-2 to TRBJ2-4, with a possible D match to TRBD1 (5 bases). The V end was cut by 5 bases, the J end by 2 bases, with 16 bases between. CDR3 length equals 16 residues. The V gene's germline CDR1 is SGHAT and CDR2 FQNNGV. The chain's CDR3 is CASSPWTRNTKNIQYF. In nucleotides, the CDR3 is TGTGCCAGCAGCCCCTGGACACGTAATACCAAAAACATTCAGTACTTC.

The CDR3 is CSVQTGVSEAFF. The CDR3 nucleotides are TGCAGCGTTCAAACGGGGGTGTCTGAAGCTTTCTTT. V and J are TRBV29-1 and TRBJ1-1; TRBD1 is a possible D gene (5 bases). The CDR3 is 12 residues long. V lost 5 bases, J lost 6 bases, and 13 bases lay in between. Germline CDR1 is SQVTM and CDR2 is ANQGSEA.

Concerning this clone: The junction shows a germline mismatch at one end, possibly a read error. The chain couples TRBV7-7 to TRBJ2-5; 14 nucleotides match TRBD2. This CDR3 is 19 amino acids long. The germline gives CDR1 SSHAT, CDR2 FNYEAQ (reference sequence). CDR3 sequence (DNA): TGTGCTAGCAGCCCCGGGACTAGCGGGAGCAGAGGGTACCAAGAGACCCAGTACTTC. This codes for CASSPGTSGSRGYQETQYF.

The chain couples TRBV14 to TRBJ1-2; D is uncertain. V lost 2 bases, J lost 5 bases, and 9 bases lay in between. This CDR3 region has 13 residues. Germline V gene lookup returns CDR1 SGHDN and CDR2 FVKESK. The CDR3 sequence: CASSQNRGYGYTF. CDR3 in DNA: TGTGCCAGCAGCCAAAACCGAGGGTATGGCTACACCTTC. The full variable domain, with the rest looked up from reference TRBV14 and TRBJ1-2, is EAGVTQFPSHSVIEKGQTVTLRCDPISGHDNLYWYRRVMGKEIKFLLHFVKESKQDESGMPNNRFLAERTGGTYSTLKVQPAELEDSGVYFCASSQNRGYGYTFGSGTRLTVV.